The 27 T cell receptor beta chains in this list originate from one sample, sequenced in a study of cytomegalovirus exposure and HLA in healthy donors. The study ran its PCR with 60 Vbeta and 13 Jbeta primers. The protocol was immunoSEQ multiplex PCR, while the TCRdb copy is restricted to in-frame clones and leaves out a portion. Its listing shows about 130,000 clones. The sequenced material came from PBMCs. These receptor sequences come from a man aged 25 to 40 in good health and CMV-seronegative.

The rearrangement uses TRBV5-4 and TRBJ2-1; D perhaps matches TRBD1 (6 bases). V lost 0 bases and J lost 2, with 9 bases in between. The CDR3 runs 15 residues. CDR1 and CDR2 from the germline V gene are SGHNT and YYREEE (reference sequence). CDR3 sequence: CASSLGRDTYNEQFF. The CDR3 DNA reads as TGTGCCAGCAGCTTGGGAAGGGACACCTACAATGAGCAGTTCTTC.

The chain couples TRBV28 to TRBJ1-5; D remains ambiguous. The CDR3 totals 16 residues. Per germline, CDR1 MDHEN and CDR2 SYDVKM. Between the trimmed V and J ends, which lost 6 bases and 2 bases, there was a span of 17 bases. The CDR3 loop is CASSTPDPRGNQPQHF. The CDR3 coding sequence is TGTGCCAGCAGCACACCCGACCCTCGGGGCAATCAGCCCCAGCATTTT.

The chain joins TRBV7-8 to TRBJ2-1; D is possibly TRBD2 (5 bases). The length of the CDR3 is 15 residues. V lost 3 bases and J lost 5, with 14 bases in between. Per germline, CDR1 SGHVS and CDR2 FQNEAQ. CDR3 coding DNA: TGTGCCAGCAGCTTCCTGAGACTAAAAGACAATGAGCAGTTCTTC. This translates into CASSFLRLKDNEQFF.

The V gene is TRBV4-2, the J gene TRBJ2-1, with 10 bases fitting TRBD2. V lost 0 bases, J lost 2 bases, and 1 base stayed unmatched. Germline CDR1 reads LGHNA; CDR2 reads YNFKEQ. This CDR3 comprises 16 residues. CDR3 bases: TGTGCCAGCAGCCAAGATGGGACTAGCGCCTACAATGAGCAGTTCTTC. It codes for CASSQDGTSAYNEQFF.

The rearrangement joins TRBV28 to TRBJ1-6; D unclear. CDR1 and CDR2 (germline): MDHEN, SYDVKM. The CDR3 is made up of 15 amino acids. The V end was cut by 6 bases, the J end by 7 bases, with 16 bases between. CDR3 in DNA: TGTGCCAGCAGGCGAGACGGAACGGGAAATTCACCCCTCCACTTT. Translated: CASRRDGTGNSPLHF. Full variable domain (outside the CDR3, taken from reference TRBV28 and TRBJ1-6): DVKVTQSSRYLVKRTGEKVFLECVQDMDHENMFWYRQDPGLGLRLIYFSYDVKMKEKGDIPEGYSVSREKKERFSLILESASTNQTSMYLCASRRDGTGNSPLHFGNGTRLTVT.

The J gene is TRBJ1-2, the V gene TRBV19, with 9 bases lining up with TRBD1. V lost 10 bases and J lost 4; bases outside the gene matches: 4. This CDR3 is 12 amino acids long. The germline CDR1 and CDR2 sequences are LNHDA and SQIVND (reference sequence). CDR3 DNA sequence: TGTGCCACGGGACAGGGTGCCTATGGCTACACCTTC. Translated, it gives CATGQGAYGYTF.

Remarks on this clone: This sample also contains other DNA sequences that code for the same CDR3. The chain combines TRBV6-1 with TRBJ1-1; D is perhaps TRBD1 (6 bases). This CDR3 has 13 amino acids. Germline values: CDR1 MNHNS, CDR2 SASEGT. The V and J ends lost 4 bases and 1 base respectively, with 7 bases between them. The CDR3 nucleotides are TGTGCCAGCAGTGCGGACAGGAACACTGAAGCTTTCTTT. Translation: CASSADRNTEAFF.

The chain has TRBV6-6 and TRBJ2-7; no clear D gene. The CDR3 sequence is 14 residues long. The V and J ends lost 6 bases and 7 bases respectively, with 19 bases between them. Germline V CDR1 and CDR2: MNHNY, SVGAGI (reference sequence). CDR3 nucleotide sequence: TGTGCCAGCAGGAAACTGACCACAACGGGTGAGCAGTACTTC. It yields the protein CASRKLTTTGEQYF.

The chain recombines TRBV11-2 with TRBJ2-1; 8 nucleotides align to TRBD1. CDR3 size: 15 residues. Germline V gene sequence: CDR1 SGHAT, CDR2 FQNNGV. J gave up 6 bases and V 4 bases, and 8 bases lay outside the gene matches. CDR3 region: CASSSGQGWGNEQFF. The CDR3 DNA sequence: TGTGCCAGCAGCTCCGGACAGGGATGGGGCAATGAGCAGTTCTTC. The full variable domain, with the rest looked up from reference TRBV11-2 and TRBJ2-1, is EAGVAQSPRYKIIEKRQSVAFWCNPISGHATLYWYQQILGQGPKLLIQFQNNGVVDDSQLPKDRFSAERLKGVDSTLKIQPAKLEDSAVYLCASSSGQGWGNEQFFGPGTRLTVL.

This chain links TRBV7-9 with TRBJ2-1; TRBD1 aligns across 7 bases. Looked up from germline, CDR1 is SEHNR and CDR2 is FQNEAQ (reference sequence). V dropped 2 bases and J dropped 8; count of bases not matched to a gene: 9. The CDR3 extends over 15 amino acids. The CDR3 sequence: CASSLIAEQGDEQFF. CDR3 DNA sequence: TGTGCCAGCAGCTTAATTGCGGAGCAGGGGGATGAGCAGTTCTTC.

The CDR3 bases are TGTGCCAGCAGCGCTCGGGACTTCGCCTACGAGCAGTACTTC. Protein product: CASSARDFAYEQYF. The chain joins TRBV7-9 to TRBJ2-7; tentatively, D is TRBD2 (6 bases). V lost 5 bases to trimming and J lost 2 bases, with 13 bases between them. Germline V gene data show CDR1 as SEHNR and CDR2 as FQNEAQ (reference sequence). The CDR3 is 14 residues long.

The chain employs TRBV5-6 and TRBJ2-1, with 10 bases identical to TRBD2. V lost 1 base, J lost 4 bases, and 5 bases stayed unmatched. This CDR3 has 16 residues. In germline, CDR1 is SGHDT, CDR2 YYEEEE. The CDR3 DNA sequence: TGTGCCAGCAGCTTGTCAGGACTAGCGGTATACAATGAGCAGTTCTTC. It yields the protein CASSLSGLAVYNEQFF.

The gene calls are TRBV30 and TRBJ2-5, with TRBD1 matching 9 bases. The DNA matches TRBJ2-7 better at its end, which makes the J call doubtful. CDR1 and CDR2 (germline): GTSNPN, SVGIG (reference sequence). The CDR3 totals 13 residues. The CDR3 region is CAWRDRGGYEQYF. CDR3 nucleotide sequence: TGTGCCTGGAGGGACAGGGGAGGATACGAGCAGTACTTC.

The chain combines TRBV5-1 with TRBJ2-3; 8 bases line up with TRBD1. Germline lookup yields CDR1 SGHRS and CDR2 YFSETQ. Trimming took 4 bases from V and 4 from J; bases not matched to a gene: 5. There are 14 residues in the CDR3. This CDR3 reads CASSLTGVPDTQYF. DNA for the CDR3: TGCGCCAGCAGCCTGACAGGGGTTCCAGATACGCAGTATTTT.

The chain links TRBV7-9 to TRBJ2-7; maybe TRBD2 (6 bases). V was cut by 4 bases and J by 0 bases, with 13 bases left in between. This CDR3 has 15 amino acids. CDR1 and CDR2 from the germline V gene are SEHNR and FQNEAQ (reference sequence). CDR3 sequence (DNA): TGTGCCAGCAGCTCCACCCGGGACTCCTCCTACGAGCAGTACTTC. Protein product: CASSSTRDSSYEQYF.

CDR3 residues: CASSQEPLGGDTQYF. CDR3 DNA sequence: TGTGCCAGCAGCCAAGAGCCCTTGGGGGGGGATACGCAGTATTTT. The chain is built from TRBV4-2 and TRBJ2-3; TRBD2 agrees at 7 bases. The trim removed 0 bases at V and 6 bases at J, leaving 6 bases unmatched. CDR3 size: 15 residues. Germline lookup yields CDR1 LGHNA and CDR2 YNFKEQ.

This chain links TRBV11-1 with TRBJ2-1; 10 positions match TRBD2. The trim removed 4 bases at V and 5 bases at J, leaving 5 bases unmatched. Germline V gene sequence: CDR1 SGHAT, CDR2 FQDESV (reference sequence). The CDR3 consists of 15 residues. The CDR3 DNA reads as TGTGCCAGCAGCTATATCGGGACTAGCGACAATGAGCAGTTCTTC. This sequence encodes CASSYIGTSDNEQFF.

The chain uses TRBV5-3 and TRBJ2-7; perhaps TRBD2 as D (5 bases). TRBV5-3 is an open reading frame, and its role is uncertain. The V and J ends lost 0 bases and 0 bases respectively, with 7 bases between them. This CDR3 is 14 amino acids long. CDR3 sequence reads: CARSLGGSSYEQYF. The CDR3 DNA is TGTGCCAGAAGCTTGGGAGGGAGCTCCTACGAGCAGTACTTC.

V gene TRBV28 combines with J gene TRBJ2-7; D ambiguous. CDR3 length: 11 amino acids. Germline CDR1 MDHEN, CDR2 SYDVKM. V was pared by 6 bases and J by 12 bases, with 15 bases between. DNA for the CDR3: TGTGCCAGCAGCTCGTTCTTAACTTGGTACTTC. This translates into CASSSFLTWYF.

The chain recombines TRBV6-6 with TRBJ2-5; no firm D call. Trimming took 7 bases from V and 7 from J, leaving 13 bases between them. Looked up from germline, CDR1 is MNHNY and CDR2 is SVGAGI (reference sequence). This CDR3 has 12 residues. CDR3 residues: CASTAGSVTQYF. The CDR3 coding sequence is TGTGCCAGCACCGCTGGTAGTGTGACCCAGTACTTC.

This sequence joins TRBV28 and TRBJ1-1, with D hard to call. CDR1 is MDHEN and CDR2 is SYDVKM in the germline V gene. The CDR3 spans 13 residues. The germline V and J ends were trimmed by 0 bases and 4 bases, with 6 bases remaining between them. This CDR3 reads CASSLWTSTEAFF. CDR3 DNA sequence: TGTGCCAGCAGTTTATGGACATCCACTGAAGCTTTCTTT. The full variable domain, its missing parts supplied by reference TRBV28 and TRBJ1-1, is DVKVTQSSRYLVKRTGEKVFLECVQDMDHENMFWYRQDPGLGLRLIYFSYDVKMKEKGDIPEGYSVSREKKERFSLILESASTNQTSMYLCASSLWTSTEAFFGQGTRLTVV.

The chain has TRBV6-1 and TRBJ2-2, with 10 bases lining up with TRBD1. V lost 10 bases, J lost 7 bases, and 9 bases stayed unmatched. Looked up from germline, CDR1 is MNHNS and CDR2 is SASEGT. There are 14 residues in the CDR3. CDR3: CATSGTGEIGELFF. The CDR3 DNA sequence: TGTGCCACCAGCGGGACAGGGGAGATCGGGGAGCTGTTTTTT.

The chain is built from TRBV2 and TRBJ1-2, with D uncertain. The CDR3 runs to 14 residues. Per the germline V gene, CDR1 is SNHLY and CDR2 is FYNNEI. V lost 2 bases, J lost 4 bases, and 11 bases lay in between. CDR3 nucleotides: TGTGCCAGCAGTGAATATCCAGATTCCTATGGCTACACCTTC. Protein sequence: CASSEYPDSYGYTF.

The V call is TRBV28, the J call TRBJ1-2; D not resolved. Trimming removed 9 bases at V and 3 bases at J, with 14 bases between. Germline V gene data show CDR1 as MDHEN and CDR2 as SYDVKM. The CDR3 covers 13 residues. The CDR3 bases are TGTGCCAGTTTAGATTTGAGAGACTATGGCTACACCTTC. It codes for CASLDLRDYGYTF.

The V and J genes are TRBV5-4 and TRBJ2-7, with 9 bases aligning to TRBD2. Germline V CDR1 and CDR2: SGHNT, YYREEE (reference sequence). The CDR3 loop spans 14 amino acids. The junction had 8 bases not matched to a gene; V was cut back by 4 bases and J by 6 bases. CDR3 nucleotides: TGTGCCAGCAGCATAGTAGCGGGAGCATCCGAGCAGTACTTC. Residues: CASSIVAGASEQYF.

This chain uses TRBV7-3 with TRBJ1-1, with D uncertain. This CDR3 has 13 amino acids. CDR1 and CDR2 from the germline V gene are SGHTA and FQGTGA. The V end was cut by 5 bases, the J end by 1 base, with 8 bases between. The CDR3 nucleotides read TGTGCCAGCAGCCTACTAAGGAACACTGAAGCTTTCTTT. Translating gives CASSLLRNTEAFF.

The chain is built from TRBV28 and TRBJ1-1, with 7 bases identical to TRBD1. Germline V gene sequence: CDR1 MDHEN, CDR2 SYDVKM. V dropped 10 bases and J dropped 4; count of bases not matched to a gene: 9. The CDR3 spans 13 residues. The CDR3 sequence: CATLRGQVTEAFF. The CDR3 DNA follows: TGTGCCACCCTAAGGGGGCAGGTCACTGAAGCTTTCTTT.